Each of the 18 T cell receptor beta chains below was sequenced from the same sample in a study of blood T cell repertoires in COVID-19 (dated by TCRdb to 2018 to 2021). Receptor amplification or capture employed the immunoSEQ multiplex PCR assay. The immuneACCESS repertoire file appears here via TCRdb, limited to in-frame rearrangements. These files lack a portion of the clones; in checked studies, under half of the deficit traces to unresolved V genes, and the cause of the others is not known. This sample gives some 48,000 clones in total; approximately 88% of them show up just once. The ten largest clones capture under 2.5% of the sample. The source material was peripheral blood. The receptor source for this set is a human donor in a cohort sampled during active COVID-19.

The chain employs TRBV4-1 and TRBJ1-4; D uncertain. Deletions cut 4 bases from V and 0 bases from J, with 9 bases between. The germline gives CDR1 MGHRA, CDR2 YSYEKL. The CDR3 spans 15 residues. CDR3 residues: CASSPNSATNEKLFF. The CDR3 DNA follows: TGCGCCAGCAGCCCGAACAGTGCAACTAATGAAAAACTGTTTTTT.

The chain joins TRBV7-2 to TRBJ2-3; 7 bases agree with TRBD2. CDR3 length: 15 residues. V was pared by 1 base and J by 7 bases, with 8 bases of the junction left unmatched. The V gene's germline CDR1 is SGHTA and CDR2 FQGNSA. The CDR3 DNA is TGTGCCAGCAGCTTAGGTCGGGCTAGCGGTAATACGCAGTATTTT. This sequence encodes CASSLGRASGNTQYF.

The chain combines TRBV5-4 with TRBJ2-7; D may be TRBD1 (6 bases). In germline, CDR1 is SGHNT, CDR2 YYREEE (reference sequence). The CDR3 has 15 residues. V was shortened by 4 bases and J by 4 bases, with 18 bases between the two germline ends. In DNA form, the CDR3 reads TGTGCCAGCAGCCCGACTGATGGCAGGGGTTACGAGCAGTACTTC. Its translation is CASSPTDGRGYEQYF.

The chain carries TRBV7-2 and TRBJ2-1; TRBD2 matches 12 bases. There are 17 residues in the CDR3. J gave up 9 bases and V 1 base, and 10 bases lay outside the gene matches. Germline loops: CDR1 SGHTA, CDR2 FQGNSA. CDR3 sequence: CASSLDGASGGAGEQFF. The DNA for the CDR3 is TGTGCCAGCAGCTTAGATGGGGCTAGCGGGGGGGCAGGTGAGCAGTTCTTC.

V gene TRBV15 combines with J gene TRBJ2-1; 7 bases are a match to TRBD2. CDR3 size: 16 residues. V trimming: 3 bases; J trimming: 5 bases; junction bases outside the gene matches: 10. From germline, CDR1 is LNHNV and CDR2 YYDKDF (reference sequence). Here the CDR3 reads CATSRLMAGDHNEQFF. The CDR3 nucleotides are TGTGCCACCAGCAGGCTTATGGCGGGGGACCACAATGAGCAGTTCTTC.

The chain links TRBV7-9 to TRBJ2-7, with TRBD1 as a possible D gene (6 bases). The germline V gene encodes CDR1 SEHNR and CDR2 FQNEAQ (reference sequence). The CDR3 is made up of 15 amino acids. Trimming removed 5 bases at V and 2 bases at J, with 16 bases between. Here the CDR3 DNA reads TGTGCCAGCAGCAAGGGAACAGGGTTTCCCTACGAGCAGTACTTC. Protein: CASSKGTGFPYEQYF.

The V and J genes are TRBV6-6 and TRBJ1-6; perhaps TRBD1 as D (5 bases). With 5 bases removed from V and 0 bases from J, the gap between germline ends came to 17 bases. Germline assignment: CDR1 MNHNY and CDR2 SVGAGI (reference sequence). The CDR3 is 18 residues long. The CDR3 DNA reads as TGTGCCAGCAGTCACGGACATACAAGGAGCTCCTATAATTCACCCCTCCACTTT. Amino acids: CASSHGHTRSSYNSPLHF.

The V gene is TRBV7-9, the J gene TRBJ1-1, with 8 bases matching TRBD1. CDR3 length: 18 amino acids. J was trimmed by 0 bases and V by 0 bases; bases with no gene match: 9. Germline CDR1 is SEHNR and CDR2 is FQNEAQ (reference sequence). For the CDR3, the DNA is TGTGCCAGCAGCTTAGCGACAGGGGTGGGTATCATGAACACTGAAGCTTTCTTT. Translating gives CASSLATGVGIMNTEAFF.

This clone was counted between two and nine times. The V call is TRBV5-1, the J call TRBJ2-3, with 7 bases identical to TRBD2. With 0 bases clipped from V and 6 bases from J, the junction kept 10 bases outside the gene matches. The CDR3 is made up of 16 amino acids. Germline CDR1 and CDR2: SGHRS and YFSETQ. CDR3 in DNA: TGCGCCAGCAGCTTGGTGCTAGCGGCTTCGATGGATACGCAGTATTTT. Protein: CASSLVLAASMDTQYF.

The rearrangement uses TRBV28 and TRBJ1-2, with D possibly matching TRBD1 (5 bases). The V end lost 5 bases, the J end lost 7 bases, and 17 bases lay between the germline ends. From germline, CDR1 is MDHEN and CDR2 SYDVKM. This CDR3 is 14 amino acids long. For the CDR3, the DNA is TGTGCCAGCAGTCGACAGATTATACCCACTGGCTACACCTTC. Translated, it gives CASSRQIIPTGYTF.

The V and J genes are TRBV6-2 or TRBV6-3 and TRBJ2-3; the D gene is possibly TRBD1 (6 bases). V lost 2 bases and J 8 bases, leaving 17 bases between the germline ends. Per the germline V gene, CDR1 is MNHEY and CDR2 is SVGEGT. There are 15 residues in the CDR3. CDR3 amino acids: CASSYVAPDSGTQYF. The CDR3, as DNA: TGTGCCAGCAGTTACGTAGCCCCGGACAGCGGTACGCAGTATTTT.

J is TRBJ2-3 and V is TRBV9; D is perhaps TRBD1 (5 bases). This CDR3 spans 15 amino acids. V gave up 0 bases and J gave up 0 bases, with 8 bases separating them. Germline V gives CDR1 SGDLS, CDR2 YYNGEE. CDR3 DNA sequence: TGTGCCAGCAGCGTAGCCAGGGTTAGCACAGATACGCAGTATTTT. It specifies CASSVARVSTDTQYF. Filled out from reference TRBV9 and TRBJ2-3, the complete variable domain reads DSGVTQTPKHLITATGQRVTLRCSPRSGDLSVYWYQQSLDQGLQFLIQYYNGEERAKGNILERFSAQQFPDLHSELNLSSLELGDSALYFCASSVARVSTDTQYFGPGTRLTVL.

The rearrangement links TRBV6-2 or TRBV6-3 to TRBJ1-5, with a weak D call TRBD1 (6 bases). Germline loops: CDR1 MNHEY, CDR2 SVGEGT. V was shortened by 2 bases and J by 6 bases, with 11 bases between the two germline ends. The CDR3 consists of 14 residues. The CDR3 spells CASSYPQGGQPQHF. For the CDR3, the DNA is TGTGCCAGCAGTTACCCACAGGGTGGTCAGCCCCAGCATTTT.

The CDR3 reads CASSPGGDRAGNTIYF. CDR3 DNA: TGTGCCAGCAGCCCCGGAGGGGATAGGGCAGGAAACACCATATATTTT. This rearrangement joins TRBV5-6 to TRBJ1-3; D might be TRBD1 (5 bases). The germline V gene encodes CDR1 SGHDT and CDR2 YYEEEE. The CDR3 is 16 amino acids. V was clipped by 4 bases and J by 4 bases, with 18 bases between them.

The V call is TRBV9, the J call TRBJ2-1; TRBD2 matches at 7 bases. The CDR3 has 17 residues. V shed 3 bases, J shed 0 bases, and the junction held 9 bases outside the gene matches. Germline assignment: CDR1 SGDLS and CDR2 YYNGEE. DNA for the CDR3: TGTGCCAGCAGCGCGGGGGTCGGGGGGTTCTCCTACAATGAGCAGTTCTTC. This gives the protein CASSAGVGGFSYNEQFF.

The chain employs TRBV27 and TRBJ2-5, with D possibly being TRBD1 (5 bases). Deletions cut 10 bases from V and 3 bases from J, with 21 bases between. From germline, CDR1 is MNHEY and CDR2 SMNVEV (reference sequence). The CDR3 is made up of 15 amino acids. CDR3 sequence reads: CATFQPWGKEETQYF. DNA of the CDR3: TGTGCCACCTTTCAACCGTGGGGCAAGGAAGAGACCCAGTACTTC.

The rearrangement uses TRBV28 and TRBJ2-5; tentatively, D is TRBD1 (5 bases). Trimming stripped 2 bases from V and 5 bases from J, with 9 bases between. This CDR3 has 13 residues. In germline, CDR1 is MDHEN, CDR2 SYDVKM. This CDR3 reads CASSLQGLETQYF. The CDR3 nucleotides read TGTGCCAGCAGTTTACAGGGTTTGGAGACCCAGTACTTC.

This chain joins TRBV5-1 and TRBJ2-7; TRBD1 matches 9 bases. V lost 7 bases, J lost 5 bases, and 7 bases stayed unmatched. CDR3 length: 13 residues. The germline V gene encodes CDR1 SGHRS and CDR2 YFSETQ. Here the CDR3 DNA reads TGCGCCAGCGGATGGACAGGGGCCGACGAGCAGTACTTC. Protein: CASGWTGADEQYF.